This T cell receptor beta chain was observed in a study of control samples from healthy donors and cancer patients. Using immunoSEQ multiplex PCR, the repertoire was profiled, and TCRdb retains in-frame clones only, with some absent. This table holds 130,000 to 150,000 clones, approximately 93% found once. The sequenced material came from blood. The TCR comes from a man between 18 and 35 years old in good health.

The CDR3 DNA is TGTGCCAGCAGTGAAAGGGGCACAGGGTACTCACCCCTCCACTTT. Translated, it gives CASSERGTGYSPLHF. This chain joins TRBV2 and TRBJ1-6, with a tentative D call TRBD1 (6 bases). Trimming cost V 2 bases and J 10 bases, with 15 bases left between them. The germline V gene has CDR1 SNHLY and CDR2 FYNNEI. CDR3 length: 15 amino acids. Variable domain in full (rest from reference TRBV2 and TRBJ1-6): EPEVTQTPSHQVTQMGQEVILRCVPISNHLYFYWYRQILGQKVEFLVSFYNNEISEKSEIFDDQFSVERPDGSNFTLKIRSTKLEDSAMYFCASSERGTGYSPLHFGNGTRLTVT.